A few counts support the clone carrying this T cell receptor beta chain. Germline CDR1 LGHDT, CDR2 YNNKEL (reference sequence). The CDR3 extends over 12 amino acids. V shed 2 bases and J shed 4 bases, with 3 bases lying between them. The entry originates in a study of blood T cell repertoires in COVID-19. Study overall: COVID-19 samples from acute and convalescent phases originated in the United States, Italy and Spain. PBMCs, B-cell-depleted T cells, or T cells were the source of the cDNA or gDNA that made up the material.

In the original workflow: Reference gene primer amplification gave nucleated cell count estimates. Using immunoSEQ multiplex PCR, the repertoire was profiled, and TCRdb retains in-frame clones only, with some absent. Clonal size and the V and J genes are those of that table, whereas D and trimming came from the DNA. The data contain tens of thousands of clones, roughly 88% of them singletons. Sequencing was done on a sample of peripheral blood. The source is an elderly woman with acute or convalescent COVID-19. This sequence joins TRBV3-1 (or the pseudogene TRBV3-2) and TRBJ2-1; unclear D gene. CDR3 DNA sequence: TGTGCCAGCAGCCAATCGTACAATGAGCAGTTCTTC. Encoded protein: CASSQSYNEQFF.